This section outlines one T cell receptor (beta chain) sequence together with its context. Participants came from 20 to 25 US areas, aged roughly 18 to 89 years. This specimen comes from a study of blood T cell repertoires in COVID-19. Repertoires were generated with immunoSEQ multiplex PCR, while TCRdb's copy carries only in-frame clones and drops some. This sample has around 330,000 clones, with under 95% found just once. The germline V gene encodes CDR1 SGHRS and CDR2 YFSETQ. V dropped 0 bases and J dropped 7; count of bases not matched to a gene: 10. This CDR3 comprises 18 residues. This rearrangement joins TRBV5-1 to TRBJ2-1; 13 positions agree with TRBD2. The TCR originated in a man in his 60s who had recovered from COVID-19. Specimen: PBMCs or T cells enriched from blood (not recorded which). The CDR3 protein is CASSLGLQRTSGSNEQFF. The CDR3 DNA reads TGCGCCAGCAGCTTGGGACTTCAAAGGACTAGCGGGAGTAATGAGCAGTTCTTC.